This is a list of T cell receptor beta chains from one sample in a study of beta chain features in type 1 diabetes. The data were produced by immunoSEQ multiplex PCR, yet TCRdb's version contains in-frame clones alone and is incomplete. The sample consists of under 800,000 clones, around 16% of them appearing once. What was sequenced was naive CD4+ T cells from blood. These receptors all come from a man aged 18 to 30 in good health. Each CDR3 is given with its conserved first and last residue. The D gene is left open where the match is weak. Clone size is given for some rows only: seen once, a few or many times, or a class if the clone is expanded.

j_gene: TRBJ2-7
v_gene: TRBV7-2
len: 16
d_gene: -
abundance: few
CDR3nt: TGTGCCAGCAGCAATTCCGCGGGACTGCCTCGCTACGAGCAGTACTTC
CDR3aa: CASSNSAGLPRYEQYF

j_gene: TRBJ1-1
v_gene: TRBV19
len: 15
d_gene: -
abundance: -
CDR3nt: TGTGCCAGTAGTATTCCCGACAGGATGAACACTGAAGCTTTCTTT
CDR3aa: CASSIPDRMNTEAFF

j_gene: TRBJ2-2
v_gene: TRBV9
len: 16
d_gene: -
abundance: few
CDR3nt: TGTGCCAGCAGCGGACGGGGTTCCCAGAACACCGGGGAGCTGTTTTTT
CDR3aa: CASSGRGSQNTGELFF

j_gene: TRBJ2-4
v_gene: TRBV4-3
len: 15
d_gene: TRBD2
abundance: few
CDR3nt: TGCGCCAGCAGCCAAGCAAGCGGGAGGGGAAACATTCAGTACTTC
CDR3aa: CASSQASGRGNIQYF

j_gene: TRBJ1-5
v_gene: TRBV19
len: 14
d_gene: -
abundance: few
CDR3nt: TGTGCCAGTAAAGACCCATCGGTAGATCAGCCCCAGCATTTT
CDR3aa: CASKDPSVDQPQHF

j_gene: TRBJ2-2
v_gene: TRBV7-9
len: 17
d_gene: TRBD2
abundance: few
CDR3nt: TGTGCCAGCAGTTGGACTAGCGGGAGGTTGTTCACCGGGGAGCTGTTTTTT
CDR3aa: CASSWTSGRLFTGELFF

j_gene: TRBJ2-2
v_gene: TRBV7-9
len: 16
d_gene: -
abundance: -
CDR3nt: TGTGCCAGCAGCTTAGTTCCGGGAATGAACACCGGGGAGCTGTTTTTT
CDR3aa: CASSLVPGMNTGELFF

j_gene: TRBJ1-1
v_gene: TRBV4-3
len: 13
d_gene: -
abundance: -
CDR3nt: TGCGCCAGCAGACAACAGGGTGCGGCTGAAGCTTTCTTT
CDR3aa: CASRQQGAAEAFF

j_gene: TRBJ2-5
v_gene: TRBV14
len: 13
d_gene: TRBD1
abundance: -
CDR3nt: TGTGCCAGCAGCCAGGGTACAGGGGGGACCCAGTACTTC
CDR3aa: CASSQGTGGTQYF

j_gene: TRBJ2-7
v_gene: TRBV4-1
len: 16
d_gene: -
abundance: -
CDR3nt: TGCGCCAGCAGCCGACCGGGAAGAGGTAGCGCCTACGAGCAGTACTTC
CDR3aa: CASSRPGRGSAYEQYF

j_gene: TRBJ2-5
v_gene: TRBV21-1
len: 16
d_gene: -
abundance: many
CDR3nt: TGTGCCAGCAGATCCCCAAGGACAGATATACAAGAGACCCAGTACTTC
CDR3aa: CASRSPRTDIQETQYF

j_gene: TRBJ1-2
v_gene: TRBV4-3
len: 17
d_gene: TRBD1
abundance: few
CDR3nt: TGCGCCAGCAGCCAAGATCTCACAGGGGTGCGGTGGTATGGCTACACCTTC
CDR3aa: CASSQDLTGVRWYGYTF

j_gene: TRBJ2-1
v_gene: TRBV5-1
len: 11
d_gene: -
abundance: -
CDR3nt: TGCGCCAGCAGCTTGGACAACGAGCAGTTCTTC
CDR3aa: CASSLDNEQFF

j_gene: TRBJ1-2
v_gene: TRBV27
len: 16
d_gene: TRBD1
abundance: -
CDR3nt: TGTGCCAGCAGTCCTACGACAGGGAGGCGTAACTATGGCTACACCTTC
CDR3aa: CASSPTTGRRNYGYTF

j_gene: TRBJ1-3
v_gene: TRBV27
len: 16
d_gene: TRBD1
abundance: -
CDR3nt: TGTGCCAGCAGGGGCGGAATACAGGGGGCTGGAAACACCATATATTTT
CDR3aa: CASRGGIQGAGNTIYF

j_gene: TRBJ1-5
v_gene: TRBV28
len: 17
d_gene: TRBD1
abundance: -
CDR3nt: TGTGCCAGCAGTTTACGTCGGTGGGACAGGGGGCATCAGCCCCAGCATTTT
CDR3aa: CASSLRRWDRGHQPQHF

j_gene: TRBJ1-4
v_gene: TRBV18
len: 13
d_gene: -
abundance: few
CDR3nt: TGTGCCAGCTCACCACCAGGGAGTGAAAAACTGTTTTTT
CDR3aa: CASSPPGSEKLFF

j_gene: TRBJ2-3
v_gene: TRBV5-4
len: 15
d_gene: TRBD2
abundance: few
CDR3nt: TGTGCCAGCAGCTTAGCCGGGACTACCACAGATACGCAGTATTTT
CDR3aa: CASSLAGTTTDTQYF

j_gene: TRBJ2-7
v_gene: TRBV15
len: 14
d_gene: -
abundance: -
CDR3nt: TGTGCCACCAGCAGAGTCCCGCGGATCTACGAGCAGTACTTC
CDR3aa: CATSRVPRIYEQYF

j_gene: TRBJ2-1
v_gene: TRBV5-1
len: 16
d_gene: -
abundance: -
CDR3nt: TGCGCCAGCAGCTCTACTTCGGGGCCGGGCGACAATGAGCAGTTCTTC
CDR3aa: CASSSTSGPGDNEQFF

j_gene: TRBJ2-2
v_gene: TRBV9
len: 16
d_gene: -
abundance: few
CDR3nt: TGTGCCAGCAGCGCATCCGGGACGACGGGCGGCGGGGAGCTGTTTTTT
CDR3aa: CASSASGTTGGGELFF

j_gene: TRBJ1-2
v_gene: TRBV4-1
len: 14
d_gene: -
abundance: -
CDR3nt: TGCGCCAGCAGCCAAGTCGGGCAGAGGGTAGTAGGTACCTTC
CDR3aa: CASSQVGQRVVGTF

j_gene: TRBJ2-4
v_gene: TRBV29-1
len: 13
d_gene: -
abundance: -
CDR3nt: TGCAGCGTTGACATTCCAGCCAAAAACATTCAGTACTTC
CDR3aa: CSVDIPAKNIQYF

j_gene: TRBJ2-2
v_gene: TRBV10-3
len: 14
d_gene: TRBD1
abundance: -
CDR3nt: TGTGCCAGCCGGGACAGGGGTAACACCGGGGAGCTGTTTTTT
CDR3aa: CASRDRGNTGELFF

j_gene: TRBJ1-4
v_gene: TRBV5-4
len: 17
d_gene: TRBD1
abundance: few
CDR3nt: TGTGCCAGCAGCCCGGGACAGCAAAGGGGTACTAATGAAAAACTGTTTTTT
CDR3aa: CASSPGQQRGTNEKLFF

j_gene: TRBJ2-3
v_gene: TRBV7-2
len: 13
d_gene: -
abundance: few
CDR3nt: TGTGCCAGCAGCTTAGGAGCACAAGATACGCAGTATTTT
CDR3aa: CASSLGAQDTQYF

j_gene: TRBJ2-5
v_gene: TRBV9
len: 13
d_gene: -
abundance: -
CDR3nt: TGTGCCAGCAGCGTAGATAGGGGTGAGACCCAGTACTTC
CDR3aa: CASSVDRGETQYF

j_gene: TRBJ1-2
v_gene: TRBV7-2
len: 16
d_gene: TRBD1
abundance: few
CDR3nt: TGTGCCAGCAGCCTAATTGGACAGGGATCTAGTTATGGCTACACCTTC
CDR3aa: CASSLIGQGSSYGYTF

j_gene: TRBJ1-5
v_gene: TRBV16
len: 13
d_gene: -
abundance: many
CDR3nt: TGTGCCAGCAGCCAATTGGGCAATCAGCCCCAGCATTTT
CDR3aa: CASSQLGNQPQHF

j_gene: TRBJ2-1
v_gene: TRBV6-4
len: 13
d_gene: -
abundance: few
CDR3nt: TGTGCCAGCAGTGCCAAACAGGGCAATGAGCAGTTCTTC
CDR3aa: CASSAKQGNEQFF

j_gene: TRBJ2-5
v_gene: TRBV19
len: 15
d_gene: TRBD1
abundance: -
CDR3nt: TGTGCCAGTAGTATATCCAGCCAGGGGGTAGAGACCCAGTACTTC
CDR3aa: CASSISSQGVETQYF

j_gene: TRBJ1-2
v_gene: TRBV5-1
len: 15
d_gene: TRBD1
abundance: -
CDR3nt: TGCGCCAGCAGCACGACAGGGACCAGGAACTATGGCTACACCTTC
CDR3aa: CASSTTGTRNYGYTF

j_gene: TRBJ2-3
v_gene: TRBV9
len: 16
d_gene: -
abundance: few
CDR3nt: TGTGCCAGCAGCGTAGGGACCTCTTCTCGCACAGATACGCAGTATTTT
CDR3aa: CASSVGTSSRTDTQYF

j_gene: TRBJ2-7
v_gene: TRBV9
len: 15
d_gene: TRBD1
abundance: -
CDR3nt: TGTGCCAGCAGCGTAGCCGGGACAGGGTTCTACGAGCAGTACTTC
CDR3aa: CASSVAGTGFYEQYF

j_gene: TRBJ1-3
v_gene: TRBV5-1
len: 15
d_gene: -
abundance: few
CDR3nt: TGCGCCAGCAGCTTGGATCTGGGCAGAGGAAACACCATATATTTT
CDR3aa: CASSLDLGRGNTIYF

j_gene: TRBJ2-1
v_gene: TRBV10-3
len: 15
d_gene: TRBD2
abundance: few
CDR3nt: TGTGCCATCAGCCCGGGACTAGCGGGTAACAATGAGCAGTTCTTC
CDR3aa: CAISPGLAGNNEQFF

j_gene: TRBJ2-7
v_gene: TRBV28
len: 11
d_gene: -
abundance: -
CDR3nt: TGTGCCAGCAGTTACAACTACGAGCAGTACTTC
CDR3aa: CASSYNYEQYF

j_gene: TRBJ2-7
v_gene: TRBV18
len: 12
d_gene: -
abundance: few
CDR3nt: TGTGCCAGCTCACCACCGGCTAACGAGCAGTACTTC
CDR3aa: CASSPPANEQYF

j_gene: TRBJ1-2
v_gene: TRBV7-9
len: 14
d_gene: -
abundance: -
CDR3nt: TGTGCCAGCAGCTTATTCCGGGACCGCATCGGCTACACCTTC
CDR3aa: CASSLFRDRIGYTF

j_gene: TRBJ1-5
v_gene: TRBV5-4
len: 14
d_gene: -
abundance: -
CDR3nt: TGTGCCAGCAGGTTGTTCGGAAGCAATCAGCCCCAGCATTTT
CDR3aa: CASRLFGSNQPQHF

j_gene: TRBJ1-1
v_gene: TRBV7-8
len: 15
d_gene: -
abundance: few
CDR3nt: TGTGCCAGCAGCCCTCCTCGTCTAATGAACACTGAAGCTTTCTTT
CDR3aa: CASSPPRLMNTEAFF

j_gene: TRBJ2-2
v_gene: TRBV9
len: 14
d_gene: -
abundance: few
CDR3nt: TGTGCCAGCAGCGACCTCGTGGGCACCGGGGAGCTGTTTTTT
CDR3aa: CASSDLVGTGELFF

j_gene: TRBJ2-3
v_gene: TRBV6-6
len: 16
d_gene: -
abundance: -
CDR3nt: TGTGCCAGCAGTCCCCTCGACCTCTGGCGCACAGATACGCAGTATTTT
CDR3aa: CASSPLDLWRTDTQYF

j_gene: TRBJ2-7
v_gene: TRBV14
len: 12
d_gene: TRBD1
abundance: few
CDR3nt: TGTGCCAGCCGACAGGGATCCTACGAGCAGTACTTC
CDR3aa: CASRQGSYEQYF

j_gene: TRBJ1-1
v_gene: TRBV10-3
len: 15
d_gene: -
abundance: few
CDR3nt: TGTGCCATCAGTAAAAGCGGCGTTGCTAACACTGAAGCTTTCTTT
CDR3aa: CAISKSGVANTEAFF

j_gene: TRBJ1-1
v_gene: TRBV9
len: 15
d_gene: TRBD1
abundance: few
CDR3nt: TGTGCCAGCAGCACACTGGGCAGGGGGCAAACTGAAGCTTTCTTT
CDR3aa: CASSTLGRGQTEAFF

j_gene: TRBJ2-7
v_gene: TRBV6-1
len: 14
d_gene: -
abundance: -
CDR3nt: TGTGCCAGCAGTGAAGCGATGCAGGGAGGCGAGCAGTACTTC
CDR3aa: CASSEAMQGGEQYF

j_gene: TRBJ2-1
v_gene: TRBV12-5
len: 13
d_gene: -
abundance: many
CDR3nt: TGTGCTAGTGGTTCCGCCAGGGTCCATGAGCAGTTCTTC
CDR3aa: CASGSARVHEQFF

j_gene: TRBJ2-7
v_gene: TRBV27
len: 14
d_gene: -
abundance: -
CDR3nt: TGTGCCAGCAGTACCAGCGGTAGCTCCTACGAGCAGTACTTC
CDR3aa: CASSTSGSSYEQYF

j_gene: TRBJ2-7
v_gene: TRBV28
len: 18
d_gene: TRBD2
abundance: -
CDR3nt: TGTGCCAGCAGGGATGGACTAGCGGGAGTAAAATCCCCCTACGAGCAGTACTTC
CDR3aa: CASRDGLAGVKSPYEQYF

j_gene: TRBJ2-1
v_gene: TRBV9
len: 15
d_gene: -
abundance: -
CDR3nt: TGTGCCAGCAGCGGTAGGAGCGCAAAAGGGAATGAGCAGTTCTTC
CDR3aa: CASSGRSAKGNEQFF

j_gene: TRBJ2-3
v_gene: TRBV7-9
len: 15
d_gene: -
abundance: many
CDR3nt: TGTGCCAGCAGCTTAGTGGCAGGACTCACAGATACGCAGTATTTT
CDR3aa: CASSLVAGLTDTQYF